This T cell receptor (beta chain) was retrieved from a study of T-cell memory formation after mild COVID-19 (dated by TCRdb to the early 2020s). Study-level background: TCR sequence clusters from the two donors were largely donor specific. T-cell clones expanding and contracting after mild COVID-19 in two donors were tracked by longitudinal TCRalpha and TCRbeta repertoire sequencing. Two young, previously healthy adult volunteers made up the cohort, one male and one female. Beyond this particular receptor, the publication reports: Whether the second-wave clones peaking on day 37 were SARS-CoV-2 specific was not confirmed. The detection of some responding clones in pre-infection memory suggests that pre-existing cross-reactive memory T cells joined the SARS-CoV-2 response. Contracting CD4+ clones appeared mostly in the CM and EM memory subsets, whereas CD8+ clones were enriched in EMRA. Balanced CD4/CD8 phenotypes were observed for clones contracting from day 15 to 85, whereas a bias towards CD4+ was observed for a second wave of clones expanding from day 15 to 37. Only a couple of mild cases were covered by the study, and larger cohorts that include severe cases with pre-infection samples were considered necessary.

The table lists this clonotype with a few counts. Its antigen specificity is not known. Base qualities were left out, and no much larger clone turns up one base away. PBMCs were isolated by Ficoll-Paque density gradient centrifugation. Sequenced on an Illumina NovaSeq 6000. cDNA libraries for TCRalpha and TCRbeta were prepared by 5'RACE using constant-segment primers, with sample barcodes and unique molecular identifiers added. Trizol reagent was used to extract RNA from every sample. The libraries were amplified in two PCR steps, and the second step added a second sample barcode and Illumina TruSeq adapters. Libraries were sequenced on an Illumina NovaSeq with 2 x 150 bp paired-end reads. The original methods were these. With migec v1.2.7, reads were demultiplexed and then collapsed into UMI-guided consensus sequences. Using mixcr v2.1.11, UMI consensuses were aligned to TRA and TRB V and J templates and then assembled into clonotypes. A clonotype was counted as expanded or contracted only when both edgeR and NoisET called the clonotype significant, with the noise models trained on biological replicates. For edgeR calls, a false discovery rate-adjusted p below 0.01 and a log2 fold-change threshold of 1 were applied. As an exploratory analysis of dynamics, max-normalized trajectories of the 1000 most abundant clonotypes were examined with PCA combined with hierarchical clustering. Each responding clone was given a CD4 or CD8 phenotype based on the CD4+ and CD8+ repertoires, which had been sequenced separately. In-frame beta chains were kept once TCRdb had trimmed the public reads at Q25 with fastp and called clones with MiXCR. Each entry is one CDR3 protein sequence, shown with its most common DNA and genes. TCRdb's processing, not the authors', yielded these V and J calls. The sample yields about 140,000 distinct CDR3 sequences; 11% to 15% were counted once. The ten largest clones take up under 30% of the sample.

V is cut back by 7 bases and J by 6 bases, with 17 bases in the junction unmatched. From its cysteine to its phenylalanine, the CDR3 spans 17 amino acids. CDR3 DNA only is kept here, 51 bases in frame from base 1. The chain joins TRBV12-3 or TRBV12-4 to TRBJ2-4; TRBD2 agrees with 8 junctional bases. This receptor was taken from an adult woman who had mild COVID-19 (a few samples of this study predate the infection). The sample titles of this study are shuffled in the database, so cell type and time point are left out; the donor was told from shared clones. Sequencing was carried out using PBMCs or a T cell subset sorted from them (not recorded which). The CDR3 protein is CASTLGASGSRGNIQYF. DNA sequence: TGTGCCAGCACCCTGGGGGCTAGCGGGTCCAGGGGAAACATTCAGTACTTC.